This T cell receptor beta chain was sequenced during a study of tumor-infiltrating lymphocytes in primary liver carcinoma. About the study: Ages ranged from 30 to 69, with HCC or mixed HCC-cholangiocarcinoma. Study-level points and caveats: Compared with tumor region pairs, tumor-adjacent and tumor-blood pairs overlapped less.

Per the germline V gene, CDR1 is SGHNT and CDR2 is YYREEE (reference sequence). This CDR3 is 15 amino acids long. Investigators took RNA and DNA out together from 20-30 mg of unsorted bulk tissue. Treatment of the patients' primary liver carcinoma consisted of surgical resection. TCR beta cDNA was reverse-transcribed from approximately 0.45 ug of total RNA. The reaction used a constant-region primer and ProtoScript II reverse transcriptase. For TCR beta, libraries were produced by three nested multiplex PCR rounds using slightly modified ARM-PCR. With TRBV1-TRBV30 forward primers and a C-beta reverse primer, the first two PCR rounds were run for around 11 cycles each. A single record per CDR3 protein comes from TCRdb applying MiXCR to the multiplex PCR reads. The data show over 45,000 distinct CDR3 sequences, about two thirds seen once. Notes on this clonotype: Its antigen is unknown. A junction end diverges from the germline sequence, so it may reflect a read error.

This TCR came from a middle-aged man with primary liver carcinoma and hepatitis B virus infection. This chain links TRBV5-4 with TRBJ2-7, with TRBD1 matching 11 bases. The specimen was liver tumor tissue from sampling region 5. As to subset: tumor region T5, tumor centre. As DNA, the CDR3 is TGTACCAGCCGCTGGGGACAGGGGGTAACCTACGAGCAGTACTTC. This codes for CTSRWGQGVTYEQYF. The complete variable domain, with remaining parts taken from reference TRBV5-4 and TRBJ2-7, reads ETGVTQSPTHLIKTRGQQVTLRCSSQSGHNTVSWYQQALGQGPQFIFQYYREEENGRGNFPPRFSGLQFPNYSSELNVNALELDDSALYLCTSRWGQGVTYEQYFGPGTRLTVT.